This TCR beta chain originates from a study of blood T cells in healthy people across ages. Study findings and constraints: Naive and antigen-experienced cells could not be conclusively compared, given unsorted PBMCs. Strong correlation was found linking TCR beta diversity to naive T cell percentage.

The CDR3 has 15 residues. Germline loops: CDR1 SGHAT, CDR2 FQNNGV. The junction had 13 bases not matched to a gene; V was cut back by 4 bases and J by 12 bases. Sample-barcoded 5' priming and a J-beta primer mix drove a second PCR of about 6 to 12 cycles. TCRdb re-called the 5' RACE reads through MiXCR, storing one row per CDR3 protein. Among about 1.8 million distinct CDR3 sequences listed, 40% to 55% were seen once. Donation came from healthy Caucasian individuals in Russia who were aged roughly 6 to 95. Each individual donor underwent a draw of approximately 9.6 milliliters of peripheral blood. Regarding this clonotype: Its antigen remains unidentified.

Sequenced input: blood. The source is a woman between 40 and 50 years old in good health. This sequence joins TRBV11-2 and TRBJ2-1, with TRBD2 identical over 9 bases. CDR3 region: CASSSLRRGGIGQFF. The CDR3 DNA sequence: TGTGCCAGCAGCTCCCTAAGGCGGGGGGGAATTGGGCAGTTCTTC.